This entry lists 10 T cell receptor beta chains sequenced from one sample in a study of vaccination and CD4 T cells after COVID-19. The sample's treatment: roughly ten-day PBMC culture with coronavirus spike peptide pools or control peptides (ViraFEST assay). Their cognate antigens are unknown. Sequenced with the Oncomine TCR Beta short-read assay was DNA taken from cultured CD4+ T cells. TCRdb redid the calling of the PCR reads with MiXCR, one entry per CDR3 protein. The table includes under 25,000 distinct CDR3 sequences, roughly 45% detected once. Material: CD4+ T cells from blood, cultured in vitro, obtained before SARS-CoV-2 vaccination. Receptors were obtained from a human donor who had recovered from COVID-19.

This clonotype was found a few times. V gene TRBV19 combines with J gene TRBJ1-2; 12 bases map to TRBD1. The CDR3 spans 15 residues. Germline CDR1 and CDR2: LNHDA and SQIVND (reference sequence). The V segment lost 3 bases and the J segment 5 bases; nucleotides outside the gene matches: 4. The CDR3 protein is CASSMRDRGHYGYTF. The CDR3 nucleotides read TGTGCCAGTAGTATGCGGGACAGGGGGCATTATGGCTACACCTTC.

The CDR3 nucleotides are TGTGCCAGCATGCTCGCTTCCCACGGAGGGCTAGCGGGAGCGGGGGAGACCCAGTACTTC. It encodes CASMLASHGGLAGAGETQYF. The chain joins TRBV2 to TRBJ2-5; TRBD2 matches 10 bases. The junction had 25 bases not matched to a gene; V was cut back by 7 bases and J by 5 bases. The CDR3 has 20 amino acids. Germline V gene sequence: CDR1 SNHLY, CDR2 FYNNEI. Based on the CDR3 plus reference TRBV2 and TRBJ2-5, the full variable domain is EPEVTQTPSHQVTQMGQEVILRCVPISNHLYFYWYRQILGQKVEFLVSFYNNEISEKSEIFDDQFSVERPDGSNFTLKIRSTKLEDSAMYFCASMLASHGGLAGAGETQYFGPGTRLLVL.

This clonotype is a singleton in its sample. The rearrangement uses TRBV18 and TRBJ1-1, with D maybe TRBD1 (5 bases). The CDR3 runs 14 residues. The V gene's germline CDR1 is KGHSH and CDR2 LQKENI. Trimming pared 8 bases from V and 0 bases from J, leaving 13 bases between. DNA for the CDR3: TGTGCCAGCATACCGACAGCTGTGAACACTGAAGCTTTCTTT. It codes for CASIPTAVNTEAFF.

This clonotype turned up a few times. The chain couples TRBV20-1 to TRBJ1-2; 8 bases match TRBD1. V lost 0 bases to trimming and J lost 7 bases; unmatched junction nucleotides: 7. The CDR3 totals 14 residues. Germline lookup yields CDR1 DFQATT and CDR2 SNEGSKA (reference sequence). CDR3: CSARDTRQGSGYTF. The CDR3 nucleotides read TGCAGTGCTAGAGATACGCGACAGGGGTCTGGCTACACCTTC.

The V call is TRBV10-1, the J call TRBJ2-1; 10 bases agree with TRBD2. V lost 5 bases to trimming and J lost 9 bases; unmatched junction nucleotides: 4. The CDR3 spans 13 residues. Germline V CDR1 and CDR2: WNHNN, SYGVQD (reference sequence). The CDR3 is CASSLVAGGEQFF. The CDR3 coding sequence is TGCGCCAGCAGTCTAGTAGCGGGAGGTGAGCAGTTCTTC.

The chain uses TRBV7-2 and TRBJ2-7, with TRBD2 matching over 10 bases. Germline loops: CDR1 SGHTA, CDR2 FQGNSA. The CDR3 totals 16 residues. Trimming took 5 bases from V and 2 from J; bases not matched to a gene: 9. The CDR3 reads CASSPHLGLAAYEQYF. The CDR3 DNA reads TGTGCCAGCAGCCCACACCTTGGACTAGCGGCCTACGAGCAGTACTTC.

J is TRBJ1-2 and V is TRBV5-6; D is perhaps TRBD1 (6 bases). Germline V gene lookup returns CDR1 SGHDT and CDR2 YYEEEE. CDR3 size: 13 residues. Trimming took off 2 bases at V and 7 bases at J, with 12 bases between the two ends. CDR3 amino acids: CASSFWGASGYTF. CDR3 bases: TGTGCCAGCAGCTTCTGGGGGGCGTCTGGCTACACCTTC.

The CDR3 DNA is TGTGCCAGCAGTTTATCCGCAACCTCCAAAGAGACCCAGTACTTC. It translates to CASSLSATSKETQYF. V is TRBV28 and J is TRBJ2-5; D is unclear. There are 15 residues in the CDR3. V lost 1 base and J lost 3, with 12 bases in between. Germline V lookup: CDR1 MDHEN, CDR2 SYDVKM.

The J gene is TRBJ1-5, the V gene TRBV27; possibly TRBD1 for D (6 bases). In germline, CDR1 is MNHEY, CDR2 SMNVEV (reference sequence). The CDR3 has 14 residues. V was clipped by 5 bases and J by 1 base, with 9 bases between them. CDR3 sequence: CASSPGQSNQPQHF. The DNA of the CDR3 is TGTGCCAGCAGTCCTGGACAGAGCAATCAGCCCCAGCATTTT.

The chain recombines TRBV18 with TRBJ1-2; 7 bases fit TRBD1. Germline loops: CDR1 KGHSH, CDR2 LQKENI. Trimming removed 5 bases from V and 6 bases from J; junction bases left unmatched: 6. CDR3 length equals 13 residues. CDR3 nucleotides: TGTGCCAGCTCATCAGGGACAGAGAATGGCTACACCTTC. It translates to CASSSGTENGYTF.